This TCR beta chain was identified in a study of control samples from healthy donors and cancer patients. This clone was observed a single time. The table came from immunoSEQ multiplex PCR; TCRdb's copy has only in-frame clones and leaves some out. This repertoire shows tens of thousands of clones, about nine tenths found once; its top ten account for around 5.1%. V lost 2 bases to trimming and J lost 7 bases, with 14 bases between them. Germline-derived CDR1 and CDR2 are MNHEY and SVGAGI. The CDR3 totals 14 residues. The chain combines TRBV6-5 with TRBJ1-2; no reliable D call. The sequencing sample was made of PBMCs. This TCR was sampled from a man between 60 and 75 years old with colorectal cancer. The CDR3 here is CASSYAQQYGGYTF. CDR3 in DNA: TGTGCCAGCAGTTACGCCCAGCAGTACGGTGGCTACACCTTC.